This entry describes one TCR beta chain. Antigen: not known. The junction shows a germline mismatch at one end, possibly a read error. The sample belongs to a study of cytomegalovirus exposure and HLA in healthy donors. Whole-study results and caveats: Apart from CMV serostatus, no immune exposure information was available.

With 60 Vbeta and 13 Jbeta primers, the PCR was carried out. Produced via immunoSEQ multiplex PCR; TCRdb's table is partial and in-frame only. Among 90,000 to 120,000 clones listed, less than 80% were seen once. Sequenced sample: PBMCs. The origin of this receptor is a man in his thirties or forties in good health and CMV-seronegative.

Written as DNA, the CDR3 is TGCGCCAGCAGGCAAGGACCGGGGTTTTCCTACAATGAGCAGTTCTTC. Its translation: CASRQGPGFSYNEQFF. This chain connects TRBV4-1 to TRBJ2-1, with TRBD2 as a possible D gene (5 bases). Germline V gives CDR1 MGHRA, CDR2 YSYEKL. CDR3 length: 16 residues.